The following is a TCR beta chain sequence with its context. Cohorts were determined from participant-reported clinical history. This table comes from immunoSEQ multiplex PCR, and its TCRdb copy is limited to in-frame clones, with some not included. This sample has approximately 250,000 clones, with roughly 90% found just once. These data are taken from a study of blood T cell repertoires in COVID-19. V lost 0 bases to trimming and J lost 8 bases, with 10 bases between them. CDR1 MNHEY and CDR2 SVGEGT come from the germline V gene. The CDR3 contains 13 residues. Sequenced input: PBMCs or T cells enriched from blood (not recorded which). The sequence was collected from a woman in her 30s who had recovered from COVID-19. The chain is built from TRBV6-2 or TRBV6-3 and TRBJ1-1; D unresolved. CDR3 in amino acids: CASSYSGGGEAFF. CDR3 in DNA: TGTGCCAGCAGTTACTCGGGAGGTGGCGAAGCTTTCTTT.